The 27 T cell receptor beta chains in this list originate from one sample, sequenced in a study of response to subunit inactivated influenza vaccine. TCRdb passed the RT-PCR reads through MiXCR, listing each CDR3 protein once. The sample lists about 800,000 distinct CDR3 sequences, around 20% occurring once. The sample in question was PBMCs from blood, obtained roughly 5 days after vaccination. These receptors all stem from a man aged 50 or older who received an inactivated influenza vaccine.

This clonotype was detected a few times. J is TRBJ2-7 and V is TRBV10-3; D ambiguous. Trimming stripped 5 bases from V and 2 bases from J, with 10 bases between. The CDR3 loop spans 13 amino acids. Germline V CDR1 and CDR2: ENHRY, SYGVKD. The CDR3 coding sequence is TGTGCCATCAGTTGGGCGGCTGCCTACGAGCAGTACTTC. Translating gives CAISWAAAYEQYF.

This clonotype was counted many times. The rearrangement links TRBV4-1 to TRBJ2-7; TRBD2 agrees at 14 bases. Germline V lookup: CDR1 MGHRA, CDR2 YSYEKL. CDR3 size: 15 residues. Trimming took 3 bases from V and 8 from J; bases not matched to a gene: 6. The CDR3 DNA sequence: TGCGCCAGCAGCCAGGAGACTAGCGGGGGGGTGAAGCAGTACTTC. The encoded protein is CASSQETSGGVKQYF.

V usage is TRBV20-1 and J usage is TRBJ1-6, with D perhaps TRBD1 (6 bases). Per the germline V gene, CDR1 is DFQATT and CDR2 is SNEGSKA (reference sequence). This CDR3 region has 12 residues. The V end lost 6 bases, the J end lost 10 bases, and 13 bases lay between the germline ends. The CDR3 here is CSAGDIISPLHF. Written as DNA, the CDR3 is TGCAGTGCAGGGGACATCATATCACCCCTCCACTTT.

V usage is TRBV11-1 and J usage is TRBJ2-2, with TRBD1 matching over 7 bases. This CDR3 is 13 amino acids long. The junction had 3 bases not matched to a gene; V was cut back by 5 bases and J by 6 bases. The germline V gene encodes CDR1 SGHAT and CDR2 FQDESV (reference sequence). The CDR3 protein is CASSLGTAGELFF. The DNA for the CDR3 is TGTGCCAGCAGCCTCGGGACAGCCGGGGAGCTGTTTTTT.

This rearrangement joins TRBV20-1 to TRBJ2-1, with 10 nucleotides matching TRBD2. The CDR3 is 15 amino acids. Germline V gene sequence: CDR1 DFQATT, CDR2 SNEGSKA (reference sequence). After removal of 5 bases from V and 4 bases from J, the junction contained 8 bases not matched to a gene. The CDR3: CSAPDFSGRYNEQFF. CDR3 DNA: TGCAGTGCTCCCGATTTTAGCGGGAGGTACAATGAGCAGTTCTTC.

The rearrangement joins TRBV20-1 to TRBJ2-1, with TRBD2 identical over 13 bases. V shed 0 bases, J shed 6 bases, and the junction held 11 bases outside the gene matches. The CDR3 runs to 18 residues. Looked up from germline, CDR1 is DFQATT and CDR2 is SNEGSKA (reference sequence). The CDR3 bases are TGCAGTGCTAGAGATCCCCGGTATACTAGCGGGAGGGCCAATGAGCAGTTCTTC. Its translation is CSARDPRYTSGRANEQFF.

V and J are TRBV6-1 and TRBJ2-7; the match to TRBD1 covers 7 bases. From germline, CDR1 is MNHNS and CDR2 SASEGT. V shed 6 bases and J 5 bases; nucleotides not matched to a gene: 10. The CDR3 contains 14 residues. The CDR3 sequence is CASSPTGSYHEQYF. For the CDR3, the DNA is TGTGCCAGCAGCCCGACAGGGTCCTATCACGAGCAGTACTTC.

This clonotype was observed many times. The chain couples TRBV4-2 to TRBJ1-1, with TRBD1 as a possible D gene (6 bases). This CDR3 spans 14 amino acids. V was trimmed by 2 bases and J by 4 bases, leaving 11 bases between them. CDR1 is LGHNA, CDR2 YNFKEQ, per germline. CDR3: CASSQWGATTEAFF. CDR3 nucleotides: TGTGCCAGCAGCCAATGGGGGGCGACCACTGAAGCTTTCTTT.

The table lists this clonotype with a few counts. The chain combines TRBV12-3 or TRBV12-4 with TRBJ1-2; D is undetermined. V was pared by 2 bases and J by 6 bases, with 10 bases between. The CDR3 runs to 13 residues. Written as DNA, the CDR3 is TGTGCCAGCAGTTTATGGCTAGGGAATGGCTACACCTTC. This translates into CASSLWLGNGYTF.

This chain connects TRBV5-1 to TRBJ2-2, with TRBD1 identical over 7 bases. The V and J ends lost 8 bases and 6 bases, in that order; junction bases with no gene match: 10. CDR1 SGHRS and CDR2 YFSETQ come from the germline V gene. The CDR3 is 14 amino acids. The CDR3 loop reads CASKTGSAAGELFF. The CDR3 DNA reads TGCGCCAGTAAGACAGGGTCTGCGGCCGGGGAGCTGTTTTTT.

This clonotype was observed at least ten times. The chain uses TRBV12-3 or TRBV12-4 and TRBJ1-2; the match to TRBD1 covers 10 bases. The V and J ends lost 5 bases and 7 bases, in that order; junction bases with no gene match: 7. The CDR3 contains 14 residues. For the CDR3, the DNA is TGTGCCAGCAGTCGACAGGGGGCTTTCGCTGGCTACACCTTC. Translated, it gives CASSRQGAFAGYTF.

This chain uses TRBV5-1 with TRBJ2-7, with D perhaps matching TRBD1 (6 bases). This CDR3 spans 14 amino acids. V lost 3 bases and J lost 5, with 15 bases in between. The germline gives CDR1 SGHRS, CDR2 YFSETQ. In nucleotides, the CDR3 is TGCGCCAGCAGCTCGGTTAGGGGGAGCAACGAGCAGTACTTC. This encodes CASSSVRGSNEQYF.

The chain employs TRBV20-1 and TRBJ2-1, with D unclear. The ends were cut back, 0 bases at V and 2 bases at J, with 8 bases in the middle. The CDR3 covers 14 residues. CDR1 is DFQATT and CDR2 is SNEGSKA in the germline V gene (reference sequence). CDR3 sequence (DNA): TGCAGTGCTAGAGATTGGTCTACCTACAATGAGCAGTTCTTC. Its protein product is CSARDWSTYNEQFF.

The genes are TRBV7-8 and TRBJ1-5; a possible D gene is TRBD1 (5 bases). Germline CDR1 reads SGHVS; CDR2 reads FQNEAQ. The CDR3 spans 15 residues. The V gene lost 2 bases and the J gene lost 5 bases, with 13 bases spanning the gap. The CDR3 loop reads CASSLIYLGDQPQHF. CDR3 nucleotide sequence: TGTGCCAGCAGCTTAATCTACTTGGGGGATCAGCCCCAGCATTTT.

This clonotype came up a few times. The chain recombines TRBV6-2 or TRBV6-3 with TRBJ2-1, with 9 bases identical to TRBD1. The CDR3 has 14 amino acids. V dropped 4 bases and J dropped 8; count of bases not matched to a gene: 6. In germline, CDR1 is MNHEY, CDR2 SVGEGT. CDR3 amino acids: CASSWDRDLDEQFF. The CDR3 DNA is TGTGCCAGCAGTTGGGACAGGGATCTAGATGAGCAGTTCTTC.

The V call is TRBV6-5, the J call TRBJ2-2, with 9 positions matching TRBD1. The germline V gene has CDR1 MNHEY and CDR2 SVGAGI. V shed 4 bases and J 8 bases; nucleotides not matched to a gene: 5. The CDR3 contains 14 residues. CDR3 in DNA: TGTGCCAGCAGTTCCGACAGGGGGAAAGGGGAGCTGTTTTTT. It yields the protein CASSSDRGKGELFF.

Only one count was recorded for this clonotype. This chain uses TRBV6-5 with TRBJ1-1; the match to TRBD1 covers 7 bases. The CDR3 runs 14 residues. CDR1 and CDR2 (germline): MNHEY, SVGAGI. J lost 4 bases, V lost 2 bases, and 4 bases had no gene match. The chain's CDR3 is CASSYAAGGTEAFF. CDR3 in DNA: TGTGCCAGCAGTTACGCCGCAGGGGGCACTGAAGCTTTCTTT.

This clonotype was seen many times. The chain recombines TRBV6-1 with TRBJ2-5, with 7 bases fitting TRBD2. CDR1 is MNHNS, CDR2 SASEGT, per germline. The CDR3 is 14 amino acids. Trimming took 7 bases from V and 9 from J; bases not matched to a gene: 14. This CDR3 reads CASTVASGREPQYF. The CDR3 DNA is TGTGCCAGCACTGTAGCTAGCGGACGCGAACCCCAGTACTTC.

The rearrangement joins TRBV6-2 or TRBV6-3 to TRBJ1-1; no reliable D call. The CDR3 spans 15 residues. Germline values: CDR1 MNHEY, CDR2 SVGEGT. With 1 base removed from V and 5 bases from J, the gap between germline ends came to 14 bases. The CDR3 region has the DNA TGTGCCAGCAGTTACTTCGTACTGGTGGGGACTGAAGCTTTCTTT. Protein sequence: CASSYFVLVGTEAFF.

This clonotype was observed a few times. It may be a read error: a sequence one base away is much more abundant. The chain's CDR3 is CASSLARGTYNEQFF. CDR3 coding DNA: TGTGCCAGCAGCTTAGCCAGGGGAACCTACAATGAGCAGTTCTTC. The chain combines TRBV7-2 with TRBJ2-1; TRBD1 is a possible D gene (6 bases). The V end was cut by 0 bases, the J end by 2 bases, with 8 bases between. The germline gives CDR1 SGHTA, CDR2 FQGNSA. The CDR3 is 15 amino acids.

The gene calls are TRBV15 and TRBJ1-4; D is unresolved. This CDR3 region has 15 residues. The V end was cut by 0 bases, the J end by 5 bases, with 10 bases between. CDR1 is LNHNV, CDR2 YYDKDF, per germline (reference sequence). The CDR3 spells CATSRDGQANEKLFF. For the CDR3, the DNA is TGTGCCACCAGCAGAGACGGGCAGGCCAATGAAAAACTGTTTTTT.

The chain's CDR3 is CASSLAGGRGFTGELFF. Written as DNA, the CDR3 is TGCGCCAGCAGCTTGGCCGGTGGGAGAGGGTTCACCGGGGAGCTGTTTTTT. The rearrangement joins TRBV5-1 to TRBJ2-2, with TRBD2 as a possible D gene (5 bases). The length of the CDR3 is 17 residues. Germline V gene sequence: CDR1 SGHRS, CDR2 YFSETQ. V gave up 0 bases and J gave up 4 bases, with 16 bases separating them.

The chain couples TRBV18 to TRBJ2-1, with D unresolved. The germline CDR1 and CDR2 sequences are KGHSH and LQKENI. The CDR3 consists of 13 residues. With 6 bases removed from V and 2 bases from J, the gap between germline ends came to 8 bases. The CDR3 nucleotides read TGTGCCAGCTCCCGAACCCCCTACAATGAGCAGTTCTTC. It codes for CASSRTPYNEQFF.

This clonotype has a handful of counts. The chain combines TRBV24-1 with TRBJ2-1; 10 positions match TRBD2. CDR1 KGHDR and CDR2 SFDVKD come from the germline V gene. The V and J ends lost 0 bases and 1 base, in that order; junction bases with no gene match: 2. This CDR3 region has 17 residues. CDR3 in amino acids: CATSDLEREGSYNEQFF. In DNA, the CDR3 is TGTGCCACCAGTGATTTGGAGCGGGAGGGTTCCTACAATGAGCAGTTCTTC.

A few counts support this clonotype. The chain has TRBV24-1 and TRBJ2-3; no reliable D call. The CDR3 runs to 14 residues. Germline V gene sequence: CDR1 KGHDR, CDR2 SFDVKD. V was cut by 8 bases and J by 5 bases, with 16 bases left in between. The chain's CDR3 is CATMAWGGVDTQYF. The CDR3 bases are TGTGCCACCATGGCCTGGGGTGGGGTAGATACGCAGTATTTT.

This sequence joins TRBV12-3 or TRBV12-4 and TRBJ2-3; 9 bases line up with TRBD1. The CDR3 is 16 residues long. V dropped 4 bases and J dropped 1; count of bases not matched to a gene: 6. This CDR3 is CASSSTGGFGTDTQYF. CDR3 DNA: TGTGCCAGCAGTTCTACAGGGGGCTTCGGCACAGATACGCAGTATTTT.

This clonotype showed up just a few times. CDR3 nucleotides: TGTGCCATCAGTGAGTCGGGGGCAGTTGAGACCCAGTACTTC. Protein sequence: CAISESGAVETQYF. The chain carries TRBV10-3 and TRBJ2-5; a weak D match, TRBD1 (6 bases). The CDR3 has 14 residues. Germline lookup yields CDR1 ENHRY and CDR2 SYGVKD. V gave up 0 bases and J gave up 5 bases, with 10 bases separating them.